The next 9 T cell receptor beta chains were all read from a single sample in a study of shared clonotypes between healthy human individuals. Sequenced by immunoSEQ multiplex PCR; TCRdb stores in-frame clones only, minus some. The table lists more than 2 million clones, approximately 94% of them singletons. Material: naive CD4+ T cells sorted from blood. Subset defined: CD45RA+ positively selected. Receptors were obtained from a man between 18 and 35 years old in good health.

As to this clone: The sample has other DNA sequences that encode this CDR3 too. In DNA, the CDR3 is TGTGCCATCAGTGAGGGAGGGGGGAGCAATCAGCCCCAGCATTTT. Its protein is CAISEGGGSNQPQHF. The chain employs TRBV10-3 and TRBJ1-5, with D maybe TRBD1 (6 bases). V lost 2 bases and J 1 base, leaving 9 bases between the germline ends. CDR3 length equals 15 residues. CDR1 and CDR2 from the germline V gene are ENHRY and SYGVKD.

J is TRBJ1-3 and V is TRBV6-1; tentative D call: TRBD1 (6 bases). V lost 2 bases to trimming and J lost 0 bases, with 17 bases between them. CDR1 and CDR2 from the germline V gene are MNHNS and SASEGT. This CDR3 has 18 amino acids. Here the CDR3 reads CASSEHSPRTVSGNTIYF. DNA of the CDR3: TGTGCCAGCAGTGAACATAGCCCCCGGACAGTCTCTGGAAACACCATATATTTT.

This clone was recorded only once. The rearrangement links TRBV5-6 to TRBJ1-1; D is unclear. Trimming cost V 0 bases and J 11 bases, with 20 bases left between them. CDR3 size: 15 residues. The germline V gene has CDR1 SGHDT and CDR2 YYEEEE. Here the CDR3 DNA reads TGTGCCAGCAGCTTGGTAAGGGCCGGCGGTTTGGTCGCTTTCTTT. As protein: CASSLVRAGGLVAFF.

The chain uses TRBV7-2 and TRBJ2-1; either TRBD1 or TRBD2 may supply D (5 bases each). Germline values: CDR1 SGHTA, CDR2 FQGNSA. Deletions cut 1 base from V and 4 bases from J, with 14 bases between. CDR3 length: 16 amino acids. In nucleotides, the CDR3 is TGTGCCAGCAGCTTAGGGGACGTTAGCGCTTACAATGAGCAGTTCTTC. Translated, it gives CASSLGDVSAYNEQFF.

The J gene is TRBJ2-7, the V gene TRBV12-2; TRBD2, the D gene given by the table, was not confirmed from the DNA. TRBV12-2 is a listed pseudogene. The CDR3 has 15 residues. The CDR3 coding sequence is TGTGCAAGTCCCTTTGTAGGGACTAGCTCTACCGAGCAGTACTTC. This gives the protein CASPFVGTSSTEQYF.

V gene TRBV25-1 combines with J gene TRBJ2-1; 10 bases agree with TRBD2. Trimming removed 6 bases from V and 8 bases from J; junction bases left unmatched: 7. In germline, CDR1 is MGHDK, CDR2 SYGVNS. The CDR3 totals 14 residues. The CDR3 region is CASSRAGGRDEQFF. The CDR3 bases are TGTGCCAGCAGCAGAGCGGGGGGGCGCGATGAGCAGTTCTTC. The variable domain in full, completed from reference TRBV25-1 and TRBJ2-1, reads EADIYQTPRYLVIGTGKKITLECSQTMGHDKMYWYQQDPGMELHLIHYSYGVNSTEKGDLSSESTVSRIRTEHFPLTLESARPSHTSQYLCASSRAGGRDEQFFGPGTRLTVL.

The chain uses TRBV19 and TRBJ1-3, with 7 bases that match TRBD1. The CDR3 runs 15 residues. CDR1 LNHDA and CDR2 SQIVND come from the germline V gene (reference sequence). Trimming removed 4 bases from V and 4 bases from J; junction bases left unmatched: 7. The CDR3 DNA reads TGTGCCAGTAGTACGTTGACAGGGCTCGGAAACACCATATATTTT. It codes for CASSTLTGLGNTIYF. The full variable domain, its missing parts supplied by reference TRBV19 and TRBJ1-3, is DGGITQSPKYLFRKEGQNVTLSCEQNLNHDAMYWYRQDPGQGLRLIYYSQIVNDFQKGDIAEGYSVSREKKESFPLTVTSAQKNPTAFYLCASSTLTGLGNTIYFGEGSWLTVV.

J is TRBJ1-3 and V is TRBV6-5; 7 nucleotides line up with TRBD1. The CDR3 has 15 amino acids. CDR1 is MNHEY, CDR2 SVGAGI, per germline. After removal of 5 bases from V and 1 base from J, the junction contained 5 bases not matched to a gene. Here the CDR3 DNA reads TGTGCCAGCAGTACAGGGACAGCTTCTGGAAACACCATATATTTT. Amino acids: CASSTGTASGNTIYF.

The rearrangement joins TRBV5-4 to TRBJ2-3; no clear D. This CDR3 has 14 residues. Trimming shortened V by 1 base and J by 0 bases, and 6 bases separated the two germline ends. Germline CDR1 and CDR2: SGHNT and YYREEE (reference sequence). The CDR3 spells CASSLTVSTDTQYF. Written as DNA, the CDR3 is TGTGCCAGCAGCTTGACAGTTAGCACAGATACGCAGTATTTT.